One and the same sample provided the 20 T cell receptor beta chains below, sequenced in a study of graft-versus-host responses after intestinal transplantation. These receptors are not linked to any known antigen. Here immunoSEQ multiplex PCR was the method, and the copy in TCRdb shows in-frame clones only, minus some. This repertoire shows over 75,000 clones, about 89% found once; its top ten account for roughly 0.31%. This sample comprised unstimulated CD4+ T cells sorted from spleen or lymph node cells, obtained before intestinal transplant. These receptors were collected from a human donor who received an intestinal transplant.

J is TRBJ2-7 and V is TRBV28; 11 bases line up with TRBD2. With V trimmed by 7 bases and J by 7 bases, 15 bases remained unmatched. Germline V lookup: CDR1 MDHEN, CDR2 SYDVKM. There are 16 residues in the CDR3. The CDR3 reads CASNTPSGGNLVEQYF. CDR3 DNA sequence: TGTGCCAGCAATACCCCTAGCGGGGGGAACCTTGTTGAGCAGTACTTC.

The rearrangement joins TRBV27 to TRBJ2-1; perhaps TRBD2 as D (7 bases). The CDR3 covers 15 residues. Germline CDR1 and CDR2: MNHEY and SMNVEV (reference sequence). Trimming removed 4 bases at V and 3 bases at J, with 13 bases between. CDR3 loop: CASSYEGGGYNEQFF. CDR3 DNA: TGTGCCAGCAGTTACGAAGGGGGGGGCTACAATGAGCAGTTCTTC.

This clone was counted once. This chain uses TRBV29-1 with TRBJ2-7; 7 bases align to TRBD1. The ends lost 5 bases at V and 5 bases at J; junction bases unmatched: 9. The CDR3 is 13 residues long. Germline V gives CDR1 SQVTM, CDR2 ANQGSEA. CDR3 nucleotide sequence: TGCAGCGTTTACAGGGTAGGGGGCCACGAGCAGTACTTC. Protein product: CSVYRVGGHEQYF.

The rearrangement links TRBV5-1 to TRBJ2-2; 11 bases map to TRBD1. This CDR3 is built from 15 residues. CDR1 and CDR2 (germline): SGHRS, YFSETQ. After removal of 7 bases from V and 2 bases from J, the junction contained 4 bases not matched to a gene. Here the CDR3 reads CASSWTGGNTGELFF. CDR3 bases: TGCGCCAGCTCCTGGACAGGGGGCAACACCGGGGAGCTGTTTTTT.

The V call is TRBV7-8, the J call TRBJ2-7; D might be TRBD1 (6 bases). CDR3 length: 14 amino acids. From germline, CDR1 is SGHVS and CDR2 FQNEAQ. V was trimmed by 8 bases and J by 0 bases, leaving 14 bases between them. The CDR3 DNA follows: TGTGCCAGCTCAACAGGGCTTAGCTCCTACGAGCAGTACTTC. Translated: CASSTGLSSYEQYF.

The rearrangement joins TRBV6-1 to TRBJ1-1; 8 positions agree with TRBD1. V lost 8 bases and J lost 4; bases outside the gene matches: 12. This CDR3 has 15 residues. Looked up from germline, CDR1 is MNHNS and CDR2 is SASEGT. CDR3 DNA sequence: TGTGCCAGCGACCGGCCGACAGGGGCGGCCACTGAAGCTTTCTTT. Translation gives CASDRPTGAATEAFF.

V usage is TRBV6-1 and J usage is TRBJ2-7; TRBD2 agrees at 10 bases. The CDR3 spans 14 residues. Germline CDR1 reads MNHNS; CDR2 reads SASEGT. J was trimmed by 3 bases and V by 7 bases; bases with no gene match: 6. The CDR3 loop is CASTSGRGIYEQYF. Here the CDR3 DNA reads TGTGCCAGCACCAGCGGGAGGGGCATCTACGAGCAGTACTTC.

This chain uses TRBV5-1 with TRBJ2-2, with D maybe TRBD2 (5 bases). In germline, CDR1 is SGHRS, CDR2 YFSETQ. The germline V and J ends were trimmed by 0 bases and 6 bases, with 9 bases remaining between them. The CDR3 spans 14 residues. As DNA, the CDR3 is TGCGCCAGCAGCTTGGTTCCAGCGGCCGGGGAGCTGTTTTTT. Translation: CASSLVPAAGELFF.

The gene calls are TRBV7-2 and TRBJ1-5; 7 bases line up with TRBD1. Trimming cost V 1 base and J 0 bases; bases outside gene matches: 3. This CDR3 spans 16 amino acids. Germline V gives CDR1 SGHTA, CDR2 FQGNSA. CDR3 in DNA: TGTGCCAGCAGCTTAGAAAGGGGGCTTAGCAATCAGCCCCAGCATTTT. Translating gives CASSLERGLSNQPQHF. The entire variable domain, with the rest obtained from reference TRBV7-2 and TRBJ1-5, is as follows: GAGVSQSPSNKVTEKGKDVELRCDPISGHTALYWYRQSLGQGLEFLIYFQGNSAPDKSGLPSDRFSAERTGGSVSTLTIQRTQQEDSAVYLCASSLERGLSNQPQHFGDGTRLSIL.

Turning to this clone: Compared with germline, one end of the junction differs, possibly owing to a read error. The chain has TRBV19 and TRBJ1-1; D perhaps matches TRBD1 (5 bases). CDR1 and CDR2 (germline): LNHDA, SQIVND (reference sequence). The CDR3 totals 13 residues. The CDR3: CASSLDSYTEAFF. CDR3 DNA: TGTGCCAGTAGTCTAGACAGTTACACTGAAGCTTTCTTT.

The rearrangement links TRBV19 to TRBJ1-5, with D unclear. Germline V CDR1 and CDR2: LNHDA, SQIVND (reference sequence). The CDR3 runs to 13 residues. Trimming removed 0 bases at V and 10 bases at J, with 10 bases between. Written as DNA, the CDR3 is TGTGCCAGTAGTATAGATCTCCCGGGACCCCAGCATTTT. The encoded protein is CASSIDLPGPQHF.

The V gene is TRBV11-2, the J gene TRBJ2-3, with D perhaps matching TRBD1 (5 bases). The CDR3 is 14 amino acids. CDR1 and CDR2 (germline): SGHAT, FQNNGV. Trimming shortened V by 2 bases and J by 2 bases, and 8 bases separated the two germline ends. The CDR3 loop reads CASSLKGPTDTQYF. The CDR3, as DNA: TGTGCCAGCAGCTTAAAGGGGCCCACAGATACGCAGTATTTT.

The rearrangement links TRBV28 to TRBJ1-5; 7 nucleotides match TRBD1. V trimming: 2 bases; J trimming: 3 bases; junction bases outside the gene matches: 7. Germline values: CDR1 MDHEN, CDR2 SYDVKM. The CDR3 totals 16 residues. CDR3 coding DNA: TGTGCCAGCAGTTTAGGGGGCAGGGGGACCAATCAGCCCCAGCATTTT. Translated: CASSLGGRGTNQPQHF.

The V gene is TRBV19, the J gene TRBJ1-5; D is possibly TRBD1 (6 bases). This CDR3 has 16 amino acids. Germline V gene data show CDR1 as LNHDA and CDR2 as SQIVND (reference sequence). The V and J ends lost 7 bases and 0 bases respectively, with 16 bases between them. As DNA, the CDR3 is TGTGCCAGTAAAATGGGGGACATATATAGCAATCAGCCCCAGCATTTT. Its protein is CASKMGDIYSNQPQHF.

This sequence joins TRBV19 and TRBJ1-6; possibly TRBD1 for D (6 bases). The CDR3 length is 15 residues. The V end lost 1 base, the J end lost 9 bases, and 13 bases lay between the germline ends. From germline, CDR1 is LNHDA and CDR2 SQIVND (reference sequence). The CDR3 loop is CASSIVHPGVSPLHF. CDR3 coding DNA: TGTGCCAGTAGTATAGTCCACCCAGGGGTTTCACCCCTCCACTTT.

The V gene is TRBV18, the J gene TRBJ2-1, with 10 bases fitting TRBD2. The germline gives CDR1 KGHSH, CDR2 LQKENI. CDR3 length equals 18 residues. The V and J ends lost 3 bases and 2 bases, in that order; junction bases with no gene match: 10. The DNA for the CDR3 is TGTGCCAGCTCACCTCTTTGGGCTAGCGGGAGAACCTACAATGAGCAGTTCTTC. Translating gives CASSPLWASGRTYNEQFF.

The chain couples TRBV7-9 to TRBJ1-2; D is undetermined. The CDR3 runs to 13 residues. Germline V gives CDR1 SEHNR, CDR2 FQNEAQ (reference sequence). Deletions cut 5 bases from V and 3 bases from J, with 10 bases between. CDR3 in amino acids: CASSETLHYGYTF. The CDR3 DNA reads as TGTGCCAGCAGCGAGACACTGCACTATGGCTACACCTTC.

The chain joins TRBV5-1 to TRBJ2-3; 7 nucleotides line up with TRBD2. After removal of 0 bases from V and 3 bases from J, the junction contained 7 bases not matched to a gene. The CDR3 extends over 16 amino acids. Germline V lookup: CDR1 SGHRS, CDR2 YFSETQ. CDR3: CASSLGGLGGTDTQYF. DNA for the CDR3: TGCGCCAGCAGCTTGGGCGGACTAGGTGGGACAGATACGCAGTATTTT.

The V and J genes are TRBV6-5 and TRBJ2-7, with D perhaps TRBD1 (5 bases). V was cut by 4 bases and J by 5 bases, with 9 bases left in between. The CDR3 sequence is 12 residues long. Germline V gives CDR1 MNHEY, CDR2 SVGAGI. The CDR3 spells CASSSNRHEQYF. The DNA of the CDR3 is TGTGCCAGCAGTTCGAACAGGCACGAGCAGTACTTC.

On this clone: An end of the junction differs from the germline gene, which may be a read error. The rearrangement uses TRBV28 and TRBJ2-3; TRBD1 agrees at 8 bases. Germline V gives CDR1 MDHEN, CDR2 SYDVKM. This CDR3 contains 13 residues. CDR3 sequence reads: CACRQGNTDTQYF. The CDR3 bases are TGTGCCTGCAGACAGGGGAACACAGATACGCAGTATTTT.